The rows below give T cell receptor beta chains drawn from one sample of a study of OX40 agonist ivuxolimab in advanced cancers. Clones were read by immunoSEQ multiplex PCR, and TCRdb kept only the in-frame ones, dropping some. The sample comprises some 74,000 clones, roughly 88% of which are singletons, and 6.5% to 7.5% rests with the top ten. Sample: CD4+ or CD8+ T cells sorted from blood, taken in a trial of the OX40 agonist ivuxolimab. These receptors were collected from an adult with an advanced solid tumor such as melanoma, head and neck, liver or kidney cancer. Each CDR3 is given with its conserved first and last residue. The order of the fields is D gene, J gene, clone size, V gene, CDR3 DNA, CDR3 protein. A D gene is named only where the DNA matches it firmly. Size values are once, few and many counts, or a class for expanded clones, and some rows have none.

TRBD1 TRBJ1-2 . TRBV7-9 TGTGCCAGCAGCACCTACAGAGACAGGGCTAACTATGGCTACACCTTC CASSTYRDRANYGYTF
. TRBJ2-1 . TRBV9 TGTGCCAGCAGCGTATTGCCAGACGCGACCTATAGCTCCTACAATGAGCAGTTCTTC CASSVLPDATYSSYNEQFF
. TRBJ1-1 . TRBV6-6 TGTGCCAGCAGTTACTCGAGGTTAGCGCTAACTGAAGCTTTCTTT CASSYSRLALTEAFF
. TRBJ1-3 . TRBV4-1 TGCGCCAGCAGCCAAGGACGAGGGTACTCTGGAAACACCATATATTTT CASSQGRGYSGNTIYF
TRBD1 TRBJ2-6 . TRBV7-2 TGTGCCAGCAGCCCCGGACAGGGGGCTGGGGCCAACGTCCTGACTTTC CASSPGQGAGANVLTF
. TRBJ1-2 once TRBV6-6 TGTGCCAGCAACCCGGGAGGTGGCTACACCTTC CASNPGGGYTF
. TRBJ1-1 . TRBV4-1 TGCGCCAGCAGCCAAGGAGGACAGCTTAGGGTCGTCGCCACTGAAGCTTTCTTT CASSQGGQLRVVATEAFF
. TRBJ2-3 . TRBV18 TGTGCCAGCTCACCAAAGCTGGCCGGCAGCACAGATACGCAGTATTTT CASSPKLAGSTDTQYF
TRBD2 TRBJ2-7 . TRBV11-2 TGTGCCAGCAGCCCTCGGAATAGCGGGTCGACGAACGAGCAGTACTTC CASSPRNSGSTNEQYF
. TRBJ2-7 . TRBV21-1 TGTGCCCCCCGAACCAGGGCCTTCGGGATCTACGAGCAGTACTTC CAPRTRAFGIYEQYF
. TRBJ2-1 . TRBV12-5 TGTGCTAGTGGTTCCGGGGGCGCCCATGAGCAGTTCTTC CASGSGGAHEQFF
. TRBJ1-4 few TRBV7-9 TGTGCCAGCAGACTCGAGGGGTATGCTAATGAAAAACTGTTTTTT CASRLEGYANEKLFF
TRBD2 TRBJ2-7 . TRBV6-5 TGTGCCAGCAGAATAGCGGGATCCCTTAGGGAGCAGTACTTC CASRIAGSLREQYF
. TRBJ1-2 . TRBV6-1 TGCGTTACGATGTGGGGGGGAACTAACTATGGCTACACCTTC CVTMWGGTNYGYTF
TRBD1 TRBJ1-5 . TRBV19 TGTGCCAGTAGTAGACAGGGTCTGGGTCAGCCCCAGCATTTT CASSRQGLGQPQHF
. TRBJ1-1 . TRBV7-9 TGTGCCAGCACATCTGGACCCAGGAACACTGAAGCTTTCTTT CASTSGPRNTEAFF
. TRBJ2-7 . TRBV11-3 TGTGCCAGCAGCACAAGGAGCCCGACAGGCTCCTACGAGCAGTACTTC CASSTRSPTGSYEQYF
. TRBJ2-7 once TRBV5-6 TGTGCCAGCAGTTCGATAACGGGTGAGACCTACGAGCAGTACTTC CASSSITGETYEQYF
TRBD1 TRBJ1-1 . TRBV7-9 TGTGCCAGCAGCCACCGGGACAGGGCGGACACTGAAGCTTTCTTT CASSHRDRADTEAFF
. TRBJ1-1 . TRBV18 TGTGCCAGCTCACCACCACCAGGGCGCACTGAAGCTTTCTTT CASSPPPGRTEAFF
. TRBJ1-3 . TRBV11-2 TGTGCCAGCAGACAGACTGGATCTGGAAACACCATATATTTT CASRQTGSGNTIYF
TRBD1 TRBJ1-6 . TRBV30 TGTGCCTGGAGGCGGGACAGGGGATGGGATCGAAATTCACCCCTCCACTTT CAWRRDRGWDRNSPLHF
. TRBJ2-1 . TRBV19 TGTGCCAGTAGCACCGGGACGGGCCCATCCACTTACAATGAGCAGTTCTTC CASSTGTGPSTYNEQFF
. TRBJ1-2 . TRBV19 TGTGCCAGTAGTATAGATCGTAACAGCTACGCCTATGGCTACACCTTC CASSIDRNSYAYGYTF
. TRBJ2-5 once TRBV30 TGTGCCTGGAGTGCGGGGGGGACAGGGAAAGAGACCCAGTACTTC CAWSAGGTGKETQYF
TRBD1 TRBJ1-3 once TRBV14 TGTGCCAGCAGCGTACAGGGGATGATAAACACCATATATTTT CASSVQGMINTIYF
. TRBJ2-3 few TRBV5-5 TGTGCCAGCAGCTTCCAGGCCCCAGATACGCAGTATTTT CASSFQAPDTQYF
. TRBJ2-5 . TRBV7-2 TGTGCCAGCAGCTCCTATCAGGAGACCCAGTACTTC CASSSYQETQYF
. TRBJ2-7 once TRBV19 TGTGCCGCAGGCCCCGGGACGCAAACCTACGAGCAGTACTTC CAAGPGTQTYEQYF
TRBD1 TRBJ2-5 . TRBV12-5 TGTGCTAGTGGTTCGGGACAGGGCCAAGAGACCCAGTACTTC CASGSGQGQETQYF
. TRBJ2-3 . TRBV13 TGTGCCAGCAGCTTATTTTCGGGGGGCGCAAATACGCAGTATTTT CASSLFSGGANTQYF
. TRBJ1-1 . TRBV6-5 TGTGCCAGCAGTTACGTCAGCCCGTTGAACACTGAAGCTTTCTTT CASSYVSPLNTEAFF
. TRBJ1-6 . TRBV9 TGTGCCAGCAGCGTATTGGGGCGGAATAATTCACCCCTCCACTTT CASSVLGRNNSPLHF
. TRBJ2-5 . TRBV5-1 TGCGCCAGCAGCTTGTTCGGGGAAGAGACCCAGTACTTC CASSLFGEETQYF